This is a list of T cell receptor beta chains from one sample in a study of blood T cells in healthy people across ages. TCRdb reanalysed the 5' RACE reads using MiXCR and keeps one entry per CDR3 protein. Counted here are about 1.1 million distinct CDR3 sequences, approximately 38% occurring once; the ten biggest clones make up around 12%. What was sequenced was blood. These receptors were collected from a man in his late teens or twenties in good health. CDR3s include the opening cysteine and the closing phenylalanine or tryptophan. D genes are given only for firm matches. The size of a clone is reported for some rows only, either as once, few or many, or as a class for expanded clones.

D gene,J gene,clone size,V gene,CDR3 DNA,CDR3 protein
TRBD1,TRBJ1-5,few,TRBV4-2,TGTGCCAGCAGCCCATCTCCCGGACAGGTGGAAGGGTATTCGTATCAGCCCCAGCATTTT,CASSPSPGQVEGYSYQPQHF
TRBD2,TRBJ2-7,few,TRBV9,TGTGCCAGCAGCTCCCGACTAGCGGGGGGAGGGAATGAGCAGTACTTC,CASSSRLAGGGNEQYF
TRBD1,TRBJ1-2,few,TRBV10-3,TGTGCCATCAGTGAGGACAGGGGGGGAGGCTACACCTTC,CAISEDRGGGYTF
.,TRBJ2-7,few,TRBV12-3/TRBV12-4,TGTGCCAGCAGGCGATCAGAGGGCTACGAGCAGTACTTC,CASRRSEGYEQYF
.,TRBJ1-1,.,TRBV9,TGTGCCAGCAGCGTAGTAGCAGAGATGAACACTGAAGCTTTCTTT,CASSVVAEMNTEAFF
.,TRBJ2-4,few,TRBV12-3/TRBV12-4,TGTGCCAGCAGTTTAAGTTCCAAAAACATTCAGTACTTC,CASSLSSKNIQYF
TRBD1,TRBJ1-1,.,TRBV7-9,TGTGCCAGCAGCCAGGGACAGGCCATGAACACTGAAGCTTTCTTT,CASSQGQAMNTEAFF
.,TRBJ1-6,.,TRBV9,TGTGCCAGCAGCTCGGACGGAATCTATAATTCACCCCCCCACTTT,CASSSDGIYNSPPHF
TRBD2,TRBJ2-1,few,TRBV20-1,TGCAGTGCTAGGTCGGTGCAGCCGGGAGGAGGTAATGAGCAGTTCTTC,CSARSVQPGGGNEQFF
.,TRBJ1-2,.,TRBV4-1,TGCGCCGGCAGCCAAGACCCTATGAAGAGCGGCTACACCTTC,CAGSQDPMKSGYTF
.,TRBJ2-1,.,TRBV9,TGTGCCAGCAGCCCAAAAACGGGGGGCCTTAGCTCCTACAATGAGCAGTTCTTC,CASSPKTGGLSSYNEQFF
TRBD1,TRBJ2-1,.,TRBV3-1,TGTGCCAGCAGCCAACGTTACGGGGACAGATCATCCAATGAGCAGTTCTTC,CASSQRYGDRSSNEQFF
TRBD2,TRBJ2-3,.,TRBV7-2,TGTGCCAGCCGGCGTCCGGGGACTAGCGCGAGTGGAGATACGCAGTATTTT,CASRRPGTSASGDTQYF
.,TRBJ2-3,.,TRBV28,TGTGCCAGCAGTTTTGGCGACATTCCATCCTACGAGCAGTATTTT,CASSFGDIPSYEQYF
.,TRBJ1-1,.,TRBV25-1,TGTGCCAGCAGCAACTCGCGGGCTCTGGGGGCTTTCTTT,CASSNSRALGAFF
.,TRBJ1-4,.,TRBV15,TGTGCCACCAGCAGAGATACGGGCGACGAAAAACTGTTTTTT,CATSRDTGDEKLFF
.,TRBJ2-3,once,TRBV28,TGTGCCAGCACGGGGGCGGGGAACACAGATACGCAGTATTTT,CASTGAGNTDTQYF
TRBD1,TRBJ1-2,many,TRBV6-2/TRBV6-3,TGTGCCAGCAGTCCGAGGACAGGGGATGGCTACACCTTC,CASSPRTGDGYTF
.,TRBJ1-1,once,TRBV27,TGTGCCAGCAGTTTGGGAGTGAACGCTGAAGCTTTCTTT,CASSLGVNAEAFF
.,TRBJ1-1,.,TRBV18,TGTGCCAGCTCGGGACAATCGAACACTGAAGCTTTCTTT,CASSGQSNTEAFF
TRBD2,TRBJ2-7,many,TRBV9,TGTGCCAGCAGCGTAAGTACTAGCGGGTCCTCCTACGAGCAGTACTTC,CASSVSTSGSSYEQYF
.,TRBJ1-1,.,TRBV4-1,TGCGCCAGCAGCCGATTTACGGGCCAGGACACTGAAGCTTTCTTT,CASSRFTGQDTEAFF
.,TRBJ1-2,.,TRBV12-3/TRBV12-4,TGTGCCAGCAGTCCCGGTAGGGCCGGTAACTATGGCTACACCTTC,CASSPGRAGNYGYTF
.,TRBJ1-4,.,TRBV4-1,TGCGCCAGCAGCCAAGATGGGATCTCTAATGAAAAACTGTTTTTT,CASSQDGISNEKLFF
TRBD1,TRBJ1-1,.,TRBV29-1,TGCAGCGTCCCCACAGGGACAGGGTCGGTGGACACTGAAGCTTTCTTT,CSVPTGTGSVDTEAFF
TRBD1,TRBJ1-2,.,TRBV27,TGTGCCAGCAGTTTAAGGGGACAGTATGGCTACACCTTC,CASSLRGQYGYTF
.,TRBJ2-5,few,TRBV12-3/TRBV12-4,TGTGCCAGCAGTTTCTGGGGGCGGGATGAGACCCAGTACTTC,CASSFWGRDETQYF
.,TRBJ2-7,.,TRBV20-1,TGCAGTGCTAGAGATGAGGGGGGGGGGTCATACGAGCAGTACTTC,CSARDEGGGSYEQYF
TRBD1,TRBJ2-6,few,TRBV12-3/TRBV12-4,TGTGCCAGCAGTCCCTTACAAGACAGGGTTGGGGCCAACGTCCTGACTTTC,CASSPLQDRVGANVLTF
.,TRBJ1-1,few,TRBV5-5,TGTGCCAGCAGCTTGAATCCTCTTGTCGGGCCCTCCCCTGGGACTGAAGCTTTCTTT,CASSLNPLVGPSPGTEAFF
.,TRBJ2-7,few,TRBV12-5,TGTGCTAGTGGTTTGTGGGTCTACGAGCAGTACTTC,CASGLWVYEQYF
.,TRBJ2-1,few,TRBV5-1,TGCGCCAGCAGCTGGGCATCCTCCTACAATGAGCAGTTCTTC,CASSWASSYNEQFF
.,TRBJ2-1,many,TRBV20-1,TGCAGTGCTATCAGGGCCAATGAGCAGTTCTTC,CSAIRANEQFF
.,TRBJ2-3,.,TRBV30,TGTGCCTGGAACAGGTACACAGATACGCAGTATTTT,CAWNRYTDTQYF
.,TRBJ2-1,.,TRBV5-1,TGCGCCAGCAGCCCGAGCTCAGCTAATGAGCAGTTCTTC,CASSPSSANEQFF
.,TRBJ2-4,few,TRBV21-1,TGTGCCAGCAGCGCCACAGGGAGACGGGGTAGAATAAACATTCAGTACTTC,CASSATGRRGRINIQYF
.,TRBJ1-2,few,TRBV19,TGTGCCAGTAGTATAACGAGGGCAGGGAGCTATGGCTACACCTTC,CASSITRAGSYGYTF
.,TRBJ2-2,.,TRBV7-9,TGTGCCAGCAGCTTAGAGTCCATCAACACCGGGGAGCTGTTTTTT,CASSLESINTGELFF
TRBD1,TRBJ2-7,few,TRBV4-2,TGTGCCAGCAGCCAATGGGACAGCTCCTACGAGCAGTACTTC,CASSQWDSSYEQYF
.,TRBJ1-5,.,TRBV2,TGTGCCAGCAGTGCGGACTTATTGAGCAATCAGCCCCAGCATTTT,CASSADLLSNQPQHF